This T cell receptor beta chain stems from a study of T cells in Graves' hyperthyroidism and ophthalmopathy (dated by TCRdb to the late 2010s). Describing the broader study: Peripheral blood samples were taken at initial diagnosis, before any treatment was given. A discovery cohort of about a hundred patients, approximately 44 with Graves' ophthalmopathy and 57 with stable Graves' hyperthyroidism, was used to find distinguishing TCR V-J signatures. Prospective prediction of ophthalmopathy was tested in an independent validation cohort consisting of fewer than 20 hyperthyroidism patients and more than 15 patients who later progressed to ophthalmopathy. The approximately 100 discovery patients were randomly split 7:3 into training and test sets. The study also compared thyroid tissue and blood T-cell repertoires from 6 or 7 Graves' hyperthyroidism patients. After blood sampling, hyperthyroidism patients were treated with methimazole at a starting dose of 30 mg daily, and ophthalmopathy patients were treated with high-dose intravenous methylprednisolone. The paper describes TCR Vbeta CDR3 sequencing of 130 to 150 peripheral blood samples, made up of 43 ophthalmopathy patients, 70 to 75 hyperthyroidism patients and 17 progressor patients.

Worth noting for this clonotype: Its antigen is not yet known. With a much larger clone just one base away, this may be a read error. This is likely a read error, given that the CDR3 carries no conserved phenylalanine or tryptophan at its end.

Broad study findings and their caveats: Sample size was not statistically predetermined, and blinding of investigators to group allocation was not performed. In cross-validation, a model built on a 13 V-J signature told ophthalmopathy apart from stable hyperthyroidism with over 85% sensitivity and about 81% specificity, and in testing the same model reached 80%/75%. During validation, the model predicted progression to ophthalmopathy a median of roughly six months ahead of onset, with 60% to 71% sensitivity and under 85% specificity. Blood samples also contained most of the expanded thyroid clonotypes (frequency above 0.001), which suggests that blood repertoires may reflect thyroid immune responses.

Stable Graves' hyperthyroidism was defined as the absence of progression to ophthalmopathy over 18 months of follow-up. Hyperthyroidism patients were newly diagnosed, had a disease duration of under 2 months, and were aged 18 to 65 years. The study excluded patients with uncontrolled infections, other autoimmune diseases, pregnancy or lactation. Diagnoses were established on the basis of clinical symptoms, serum thyroxine and TRAb, thyroid ultrasound, and orbital computed tomography. PBMCs were separated from roughly 10 ml of fresh peripheral blood using Ficoll-Paque density gradient centrifugation. Trizol reagent was used to extract total RNA, and RNA quality was then checked on an Agilent 2100 Bioanalyzer. At the junction V is shortened by 8 bases and J by 3 bases, with 14 bases in between. Ends included, the CDR3 has 14 residues. The DNA shown is the 42-base CDR3, in frame from base 1. TCR beta CDR3 regions were amplified from RNA transcripts. The TCR CDR3 was subjected to a first round of RT-PCR using the HTBI primer set and the Qiagen OneStep RT-PCR kit. Libraries were constructed in a second round of multiplex PCR, after which size selection and purification were carried out. Libraries were sequenced paired-end with 100 bp reads on an Illumina HiSeq2000. On the authors' methods: Raw data were processed with SOAPnuke, discarding reads with adapters, uncalled bases, mean Phred below 15, or no exact constant-primer or identifier match. COPE v1.2.5 was used to merge the high-quality paired reads, and each unique nucleotide sequence was defined as a clonotype. Clonotypes were aligned to IMGT TRBV, TRBD and TRBJ reference segments using MiTCR v1.1. Analysis was restricted to V-J combinations with a frequency above 0.0001, which covered 99.2% of repertoires. A TCS score was defined as the ratio of F50 (clonal expansion) to E x V (chaos), with BLOSUM62-based TCRdist applied between CDR3 peptides within each V-J. Welch's t-statistics and random forest reduced 450 to 600 V-J features to roughly 13, which were used in a naive Bayes classifier (R e1071). Using fastp at Q25 and MiXCR, TCRdb reprocessed the public reads and kept productive beta chains. Entries are consolidated by CDR3 protein sequence, retaining the most common genes and DNA. The V and J calls shown here were made by TCRdb, not taken from the authors' results. The sample includes about 360,000 distinct CDR3 sequences, with about 20% observed a single time. In total, the top ten clones hold about 3.5% of the sample.

The clonotype originates from a woman younger than 30 with Graves' hyperthyroidism. This chain is built from TRBV12-3 or TRBV12-4 and TRBJ1-5; TRBD1 might be the D gene, on 6 matching bases. The sample consisted of blood. The CDR3 here reads CASSGGWDNQPQHL. The nucleotides are TGTGCCAGCTCGGGGGGCTGGGACAATCAGCCCCAGCATTTG.